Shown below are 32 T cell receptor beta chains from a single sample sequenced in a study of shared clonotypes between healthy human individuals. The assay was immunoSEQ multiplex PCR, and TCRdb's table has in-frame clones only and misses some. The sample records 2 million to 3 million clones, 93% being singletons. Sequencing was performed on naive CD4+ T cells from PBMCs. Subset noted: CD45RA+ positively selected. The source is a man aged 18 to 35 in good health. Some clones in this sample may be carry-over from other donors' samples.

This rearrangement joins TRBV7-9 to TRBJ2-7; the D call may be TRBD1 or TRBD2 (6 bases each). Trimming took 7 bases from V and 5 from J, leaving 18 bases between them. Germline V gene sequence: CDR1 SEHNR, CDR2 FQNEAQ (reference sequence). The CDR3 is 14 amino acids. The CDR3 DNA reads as TGTGCCAGCACCCCTCGGGGGCACGGGAACGAGCAGTACTTC. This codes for CASTPRGHGNEQYF. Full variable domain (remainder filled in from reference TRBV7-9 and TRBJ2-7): DTGVSQNPRHKITKRGQNVTFRCDPISEHNRLYWYRQTLGQGPEFLTYFQNEAQLEKSRLLSDRFSAERPKGSFSTLEIQRTEQGDSAMYLCASTPRGHGNEQYFGPGTRLTVT.

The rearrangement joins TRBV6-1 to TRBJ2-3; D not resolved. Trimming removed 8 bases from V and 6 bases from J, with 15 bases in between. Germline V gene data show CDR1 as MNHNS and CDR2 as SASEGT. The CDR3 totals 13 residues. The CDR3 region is CASLDLLTDTQYF. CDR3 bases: TGTGCCAGCCTTGATCTCTTGACGGATACGCAGTATTTT.

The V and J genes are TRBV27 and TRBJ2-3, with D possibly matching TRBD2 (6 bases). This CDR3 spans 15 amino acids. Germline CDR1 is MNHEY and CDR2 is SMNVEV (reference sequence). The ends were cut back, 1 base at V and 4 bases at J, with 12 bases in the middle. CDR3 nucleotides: TGTGCCAGCAGTTTATGGAGGGTTTCGGCAGATACGCAGTATTTT. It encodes CASSLWRVSADTQYF.

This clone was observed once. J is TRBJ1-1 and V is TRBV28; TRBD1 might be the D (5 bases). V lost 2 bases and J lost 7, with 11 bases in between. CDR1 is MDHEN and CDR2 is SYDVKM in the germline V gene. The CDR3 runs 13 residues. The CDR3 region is CASSLPGPLEAFF. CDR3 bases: TGTGCCAGCAGTTTACCGGGACCCCTTGAAGCTTTCTTT.

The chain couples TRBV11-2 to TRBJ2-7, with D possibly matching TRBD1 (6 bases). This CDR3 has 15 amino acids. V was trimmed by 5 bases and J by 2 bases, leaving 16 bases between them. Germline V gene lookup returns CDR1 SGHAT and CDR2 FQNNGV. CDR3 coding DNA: TGTGCCAGCAGCCTAGCCCGGACAGTGACCTACGAGCAGTACTTC. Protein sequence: CASSLARTVTYEQYF.

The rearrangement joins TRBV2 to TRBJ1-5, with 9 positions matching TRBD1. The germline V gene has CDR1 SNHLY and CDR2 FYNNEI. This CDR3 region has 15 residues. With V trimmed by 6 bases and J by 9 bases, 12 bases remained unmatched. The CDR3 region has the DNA TGTGCCAGCAGCCTGGAGGGGACAGGGAAGGTGCCCCAGCATTTT. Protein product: CASSLEGTGKVPQHF.

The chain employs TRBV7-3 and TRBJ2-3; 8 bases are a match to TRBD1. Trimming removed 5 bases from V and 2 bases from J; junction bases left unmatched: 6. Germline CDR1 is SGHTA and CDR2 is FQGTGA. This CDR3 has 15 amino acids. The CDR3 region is CASSKGQAYTDTQYF. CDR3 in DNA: TGTGCCAGCAGCAAGGGACAGGCTTACACAGATACGCAGTATTTT.

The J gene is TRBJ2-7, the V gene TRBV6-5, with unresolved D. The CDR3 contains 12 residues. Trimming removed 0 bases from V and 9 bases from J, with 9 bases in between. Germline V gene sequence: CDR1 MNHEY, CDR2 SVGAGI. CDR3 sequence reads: CASSYSKEGQYF. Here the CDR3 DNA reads TGTGCCAGCAGTTACTCGAAGGAAGGGCAGTACTTC.

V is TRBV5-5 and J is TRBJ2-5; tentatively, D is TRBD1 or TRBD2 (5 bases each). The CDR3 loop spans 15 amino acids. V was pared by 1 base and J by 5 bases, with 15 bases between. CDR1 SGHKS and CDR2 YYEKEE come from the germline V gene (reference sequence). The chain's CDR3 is CASSLIGALGETQYF. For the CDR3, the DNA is TGTGCCAGCAGCTTGATCGGGGCTCTGGGTGAGACCCAGTACTTC.

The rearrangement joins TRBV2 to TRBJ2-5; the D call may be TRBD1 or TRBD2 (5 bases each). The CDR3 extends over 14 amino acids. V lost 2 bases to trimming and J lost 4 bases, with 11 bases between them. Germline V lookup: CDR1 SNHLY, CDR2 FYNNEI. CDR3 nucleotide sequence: TGTGCCAGCAGTGAACAGGGAGTGGGAGAGACCCAGTACTTC. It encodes CASSEQGVGETQYF. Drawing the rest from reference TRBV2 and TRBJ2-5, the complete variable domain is EPEVTQTPSHQVTQMGQEVILRCVPISNHLYFYWYRQILGQKVEFLVSFYNNEISEKSEIFDDQFSVERPDGSNFTLKIRSTKLEDSAMYFCASSEQGVGETQYFGPGTRLLVL.

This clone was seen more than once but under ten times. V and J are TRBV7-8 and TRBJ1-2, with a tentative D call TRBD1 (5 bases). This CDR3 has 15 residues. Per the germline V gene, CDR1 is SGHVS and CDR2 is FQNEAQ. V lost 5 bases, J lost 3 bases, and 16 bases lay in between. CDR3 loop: CASSPGPTPDYGYTF. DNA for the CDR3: TGTGCCAGCAGCCCGGGGCCCACGCCGGACTATGGCTACACCTTC.

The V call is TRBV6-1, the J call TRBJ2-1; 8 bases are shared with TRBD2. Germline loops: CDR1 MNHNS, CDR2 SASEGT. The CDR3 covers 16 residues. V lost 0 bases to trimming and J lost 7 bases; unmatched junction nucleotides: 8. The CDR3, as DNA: TGTGCCAGCAGTGAAGCGCGACGCGGGAGGTTGAATGAGCAGTTCTTC. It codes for CASSEARRGRLNEQFF.

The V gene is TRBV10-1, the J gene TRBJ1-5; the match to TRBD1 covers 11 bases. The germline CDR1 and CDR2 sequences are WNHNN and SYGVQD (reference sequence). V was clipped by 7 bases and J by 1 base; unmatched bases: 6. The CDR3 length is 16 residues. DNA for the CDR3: TGCGCCAGCAACCGGACAGGGGGCAAGAGCAATCAGCCCCAGCATTTT. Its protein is CASNRTGGKSNQPQHF.

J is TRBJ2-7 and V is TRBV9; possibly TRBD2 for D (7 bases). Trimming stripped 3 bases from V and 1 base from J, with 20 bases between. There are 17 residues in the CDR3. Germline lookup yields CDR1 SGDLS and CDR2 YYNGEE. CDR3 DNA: TGTGCCAGCAGCGCCCATGGGGGGGCCGGAGTTTCCTACGAGCAGTACTTC. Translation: CASSAHGGAGVSYEQYF.

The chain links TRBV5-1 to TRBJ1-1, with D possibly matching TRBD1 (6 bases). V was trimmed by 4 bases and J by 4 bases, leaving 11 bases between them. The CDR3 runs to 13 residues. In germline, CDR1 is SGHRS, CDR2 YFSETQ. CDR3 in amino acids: CASSLRGATEAFF. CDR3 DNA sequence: TGCGCCAGCAGCCTCAGGGGTGCCACTGAAGCTTTCTTT.

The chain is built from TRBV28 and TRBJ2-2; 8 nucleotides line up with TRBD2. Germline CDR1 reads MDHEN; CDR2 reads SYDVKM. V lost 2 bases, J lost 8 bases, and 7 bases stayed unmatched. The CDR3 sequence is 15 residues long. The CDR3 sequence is CASSLIAGRSGELFF. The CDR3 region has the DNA TGTGCCAGCAGTTTAATAGCGGGACGATCGGGGGAGCTGTTTTTT.

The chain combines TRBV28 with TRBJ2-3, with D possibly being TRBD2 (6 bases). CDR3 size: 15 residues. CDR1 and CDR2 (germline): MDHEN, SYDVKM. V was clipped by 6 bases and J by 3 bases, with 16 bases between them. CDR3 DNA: TGTGCCAGCAGGCTACGGCCTCGGGGGACAGATACGCAGTATTTT. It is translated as CASRLRPRGTDTQYF.

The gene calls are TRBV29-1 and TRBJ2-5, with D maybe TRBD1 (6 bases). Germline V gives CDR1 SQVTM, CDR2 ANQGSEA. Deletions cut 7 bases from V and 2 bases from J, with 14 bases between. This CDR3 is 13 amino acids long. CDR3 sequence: CSGTGRVQETQYF. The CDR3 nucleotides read TGCAGCGGTACAGGGAGAGTTCAAGAGACCCAGTACTTC.

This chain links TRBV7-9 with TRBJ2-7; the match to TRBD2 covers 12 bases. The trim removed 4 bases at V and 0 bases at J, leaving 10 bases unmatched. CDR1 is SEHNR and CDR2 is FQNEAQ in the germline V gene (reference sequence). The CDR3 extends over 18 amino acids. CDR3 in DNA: TGTGCCAGCAGCTCCACGCCTAGCGGGAGGGGAGTCTCCTACGAGCAGTACTTC. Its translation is CASSSTPSGRGVSYEQYF.

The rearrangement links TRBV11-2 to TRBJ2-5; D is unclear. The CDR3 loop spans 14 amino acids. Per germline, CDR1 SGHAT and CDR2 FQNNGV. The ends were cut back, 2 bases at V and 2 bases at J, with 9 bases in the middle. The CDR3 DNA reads TGTGCCAGCAGCTTAAATTCCTTTCAAGAGACCCAGTACTTC. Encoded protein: CASSLNSFQETQYF.

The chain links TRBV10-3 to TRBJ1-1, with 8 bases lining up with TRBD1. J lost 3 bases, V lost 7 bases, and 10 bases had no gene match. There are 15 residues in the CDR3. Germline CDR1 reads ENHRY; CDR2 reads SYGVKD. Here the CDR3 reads CAIKRQGAGDTEAFF. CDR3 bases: TGTGCCATCAAGCGTCAGGGGGCCGGAGACACTGAAGCTTTCTTT.

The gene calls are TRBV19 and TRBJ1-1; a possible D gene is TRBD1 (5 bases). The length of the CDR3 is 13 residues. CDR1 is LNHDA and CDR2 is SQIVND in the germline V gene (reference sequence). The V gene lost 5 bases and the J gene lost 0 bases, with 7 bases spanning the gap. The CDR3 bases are TGTGCCAGTAGTTCGGGGCTGAACACTGAAGCTTTCTTT. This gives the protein CASSSGLNTEAFF.

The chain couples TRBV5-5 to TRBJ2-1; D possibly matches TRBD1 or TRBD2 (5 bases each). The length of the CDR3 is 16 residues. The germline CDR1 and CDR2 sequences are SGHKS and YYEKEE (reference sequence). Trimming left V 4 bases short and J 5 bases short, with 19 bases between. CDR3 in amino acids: CASSPGSPLGNNEQFF. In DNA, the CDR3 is TGTGCCAGCAGCCCAGGGAGTCCTTTAGGTAACAATGAGCAGTTCTTC.

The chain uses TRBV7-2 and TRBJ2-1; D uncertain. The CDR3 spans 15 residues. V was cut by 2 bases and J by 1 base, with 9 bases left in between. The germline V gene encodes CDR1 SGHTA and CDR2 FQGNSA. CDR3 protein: CASSLLADSYNEQFF. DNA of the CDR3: TGTGCCAGCAGCTTACTCGCGGATTCCTACAATGAGCAGTTCTTC.

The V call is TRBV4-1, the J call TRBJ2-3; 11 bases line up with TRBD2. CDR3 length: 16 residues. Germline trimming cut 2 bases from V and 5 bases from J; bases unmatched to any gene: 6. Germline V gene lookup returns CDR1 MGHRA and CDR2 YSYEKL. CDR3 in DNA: TGCGCCAGCAGCCAAACCGGGACTAGCGGCGTAGATACGCAGTATTTT. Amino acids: CASSQTGTSGVDTQYF.

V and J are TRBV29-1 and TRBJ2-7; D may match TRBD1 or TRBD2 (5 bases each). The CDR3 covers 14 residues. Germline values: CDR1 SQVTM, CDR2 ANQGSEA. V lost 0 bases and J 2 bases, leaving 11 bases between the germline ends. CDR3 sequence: CSVEDQMGAYEQYF. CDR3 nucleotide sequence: TGCAGCGTTGAAGATCAAATGGGGGCCTACGAGCAGTACTTC.

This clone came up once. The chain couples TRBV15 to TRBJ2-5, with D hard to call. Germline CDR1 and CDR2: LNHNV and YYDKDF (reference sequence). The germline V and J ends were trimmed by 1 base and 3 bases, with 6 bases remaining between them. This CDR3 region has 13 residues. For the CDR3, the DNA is TGTGCCACCAGCAGAGGAAGGAAAGAGACCCAGTACTTC. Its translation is CATSRGRKETQYF. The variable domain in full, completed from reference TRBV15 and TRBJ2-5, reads DAMVIQNPRYQVTQFGKPVTLSCSQTLNHNVMYWYQQKSSQAPKLLFHYYDKDFNNEADTPDNFQSRRPNTSFCFLDIRSPGLGDTAMYLCATSRGRKETQYFGPGTRLLVL.

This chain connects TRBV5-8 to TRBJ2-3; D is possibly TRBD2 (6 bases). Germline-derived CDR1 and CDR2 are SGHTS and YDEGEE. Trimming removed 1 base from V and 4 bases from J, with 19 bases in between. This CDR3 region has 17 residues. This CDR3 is CASSLFYGRGSADTQYF. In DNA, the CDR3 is TGTGCCAGCAGCTTGTTTTATGGTCGGGGGTCTGCAGATACGCAGTATTTT.

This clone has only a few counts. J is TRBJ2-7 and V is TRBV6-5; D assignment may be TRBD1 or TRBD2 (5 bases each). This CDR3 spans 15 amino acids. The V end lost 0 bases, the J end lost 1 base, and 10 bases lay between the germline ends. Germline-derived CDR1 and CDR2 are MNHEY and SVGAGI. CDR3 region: CASSYSGDGSYEQYF. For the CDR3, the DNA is TGTGCCAGCAGTTACTCAGGGGACGGATCCTACGAGCAGTACTTC.

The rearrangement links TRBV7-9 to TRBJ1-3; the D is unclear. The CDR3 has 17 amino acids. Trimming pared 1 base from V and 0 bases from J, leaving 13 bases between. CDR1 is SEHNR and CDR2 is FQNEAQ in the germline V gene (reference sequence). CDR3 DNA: TGTGCCAGCAGCTTAGACTCCGGGTTCAGCTCTGGAAACACCATATATTTT. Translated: CASSLDSGFSSGNTIYF.

The CDR3 DNA is TGTGCCAGCAGTCAACAGGGGGCTCAGAATTCACCCCTCCACTTT. Its protein product is CASSQQGAQNSPLHF. The genes are TRBV7-3 and TRBJ1-6; TRBD1 matches at 9 bases. The CDR3 loop spans 15 amino acids. The V and J ends lost 6 bases and 7 bases, in that order; junction bases with no gene match: 7. Germline V lookup: CDR1 SGHTA, CDR2 FQGTGA.

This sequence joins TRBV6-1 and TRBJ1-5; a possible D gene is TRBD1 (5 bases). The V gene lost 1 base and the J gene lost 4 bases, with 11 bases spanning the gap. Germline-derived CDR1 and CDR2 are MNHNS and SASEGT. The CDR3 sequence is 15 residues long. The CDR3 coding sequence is TGTGCCAGCAGTGAAGTGGGGCGGTTGAATCAGCCCCAGCATTTT. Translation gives CASSEVGRLNQPQHF.